This TCR beta chain was recorded in a study of control samples from healthy donors and cancer patients. Germline loops: CDR1 SGHNT, CDR2 YYREEE (reference sequence). The CDR3 extends over 14 amino acids. V was shortened by 0 bases and J by 6 bases, with 9 bases between the two germline ends. Data came from immunoSEQ multiplex PCR; TCRdb stores just in-frame clones and leaves some out. This sample has about 130,000 clones, with approximately 90% found just once. The table lists this clone with a count of one. The chain is built from TRBV5-4 and TRBJ2-2; D possibly corresponds to TRBD1 (5 bases). This sequence was found in a woman aged 45-65 years in good health. Sample: blood. As DNA, the CDR3 is TGTGCCAGCAGCTTGGTGCAGGGTGCCGGGGAGCTGTTTTTT. It translates to CASSLVQGAGELFF.